The rows below give T cell receptor beta chains drawn from one sample of a study of OX40 agonist ivuxolimab in advanced cancers. Only in-frame clones appear in the TCRdb table, and some are missing; sequencing was by immunoSEQ multiplex PCR. The sample yields tens of thousands of clones, around 94% seen once. The material was CD4+ or CD8+ T cells sorted from blood, obtained in a trial of the OX40 agonist ivuxolimab. The receptors here all came from an adult with an advanced solid tumor such as melanoma, head and neck, liver or kidney cancer. CDR3s include the opening cysteine and the closing phenylalanine or tryptophan. Fields, in order: D gene, clone size, J gene, V gene, CDR3 DNA, CDR3 protein. The D gene is left open where the match is weak. The size field is filled for only some rows; it gives once, few, many or a size class.

NA	NA	TRBJ2-7	TRBV9	TGTGCCAGCAGCGTAGTTGCGGGTGGAGTTTACGAGCAGTACTTC	CASSVVAGGVYEQYF
TRBD1	once	TRBJ1-2	TRBV28	TGTGCCAGCAGTTCAGAGAACAGGGGCACTAACTATGGCTACACCTTC	CASSSENRGTNYGYTF
TRBD1	NA	TRBJ1-5	TRBV5-6	TGTGCCAGCAGTCAGGGGGGAATGGAGCCCCAGCATTTT	CASSQGGMEPQHF
NA	once	TRBJ2-7	TRBV7-9	TGTGCCAGCAGCCCGGACAGTTTCAACGAGCAGTACTTC	CASSPDSFNEQYF
TRBD1	NA	TRBJ1-1	TRBV5-4	TGTGCCAGCAGCGTCGGGGACAGAACTTTCTTT	CASSVGDRTFF
NA	NA	TRBJ2-1	TRBV4-3	TGCGCCAGCAGCCCTAGCGATAGCTCCTACAATGAGCAGTTCTTC	CASSPSDSSYNEQFF
TRBD1	NA	TRBJ2-5	TRBV11-2	TGTGCCAGCAGCCATGACAGGGGCCTCCAAGAGACCCAGTACTTC	CASSHDRGLQETQYF
NA	NA	TRBJ1-1	TRBV2	TGTGCCAGCCTTCGGAGTAACACTGAAGCTTTCTTT	CASLRSNTEAFF
NA	NA	TRBJ2-7	TRBV4-1	TGCGCCAGCAGCCAAGTGCGGGGAGCCGAGCAGTACTTC	CASSQVRGAEQYF
TRBD1	NA	TRBJ2-3	TRBV2	TGTGCCACTTTAAGGACAGGGGACCCGGATACGCAGTATTTT	CATLRTGDPDTQYF
NA	NA	TRBJ1-2	TRBV28	TGTGCCAGCAGTTCCGATAGATATAACTATGGCTACACCTTC	CASSSDRYNYGYTF
NA	NA	TRBJ1-2	TRBV7-9	TGTGCCAGCAGCTTAGCAGGATTTATGCTCGGGCCAAGCAATGGCTACACCTTC	CASSLAGFMLGPSNGYTF
NA	NA	TRBJ2-6	TRBV7-9	TGTGCCAGCAGCCCCCTGGGGGGAGCCAACGTCCTGACTTTC	CASSPLGGANVLTF
NA	NA	TRBJ2-2	TRBV19	TGTGCCAGTAGTATAGGGTTGCCCGGGGAGCTGTTTTTT	CASSIGLPGELFF
NA	NA	TRBJ1-1	TRBV21-1	TGTGCCAGCAGCGTAGAGTCGGAGGGGACGAACACTGAAGCTTTCTTT	CASSVESEGTNTEAFF
NA	NA	TRBJ2-7	TRBV27	TGTGCCAGCAGTTTACGGGGGCCCGCCTACGAGCAGTACTTC	CASSLRGPAYEQYF
TRBD2	NA	TRBJ2-1	TRBV28	TGTGCCAGCAGTTTAGTCGGCGGGAGTTCCTACAATGAGCAGTTCTTC	CASSLVGGSSYNEQFF
NA	NA	TRBJ1-1	TRBV18	TGTGCCAGCTCAACGATAGCTGAAGCTTTCTTT	CASSTIAEAFF
NA	NA	TRBJ1-2	TRBV5-1	TGCGCCAGCAGCTTTCGGACAGAGAACTATGGCTACACCTTC	CASSFRTENYGYTF
NA	few	TRBJ1-1	TRBV11-2	TGTGCCAGCAGCTTGGCAGGGGTTAACACTGAAGCTTTCTTT	CASSLAGVNTEAFF
TRBD2	NA	TRBJ2-3	TRBV2	TGTGCCAGCAGTGCTCTAGCGGGAGAAACAGATACGCAGTATTTT	CASSALAGETDTQYF
NA	NA	TRBJ2-1	TRBV11-2	TGTGCCAGCAGCTTAGAAAGCTCATACAATGAGCAGTTCTTC	CASSLESSYNEQFF
NA	NA	TRBJ1-1	TRBV7-6	TGTGCCAGCAGCTTAACTGGAGGGACGAACACTGAAGCTTTCTTT	CASSLTGGTNTEAFF
NA	NA	TRBJ1-1	TRBV19	TGTGCCAGTAGTATAGGCGGGGGCCTCGGTAACACTGAAGCTTTCTTT	CASSIGGGLGNTEAFF
TRBD2	NA	TRBJ2-1	TRBV5-8	TGTGCCAGCAGCCCCATAGCGGGAGGACCCTACAATGAGCAGTTCTTC	CASSPIAGGPYNEQFF
NA	NA	TRBJ2-5	TRBV10-1	TGCGCCAGCAGCGGAAAAGTACAGGTAAAAGAGACCCAGTACTTC	CASSGKVQVKETQYF
NA	NA	TRBJ1-5	TRBV15	TGTGCCACCAGCAGAGATCAGGTCGACAGGATCTGGGGTTATAGCAATCAGCCCCAGCATTTT	CATSRDQVDRIWGYSNQPQHF
TRBD1	NA	TRBJ2-5	TRBV27	TGTGCCAGCAGTCCTAGCCCGACAGGGGGAGAGACCCAGTACTTC	CASSPSPTGGETQYF
NA	NA	TRBJ2-1	TRBV12-2	TGTGCAAGTCGCTTTATGTACGCGACTAGCGGGGCCGATGAGCAGTTCTTC	CASRFMYATSGADEQFF
NA	NA	TRBJ1-1	TRBV5-1	TGCGCCAGCAGCTTGGGGGTGAACACCGAAGCTTTCTTT	CASSLGVNTEAFF
TRBD1	NA	TRBJ1-5	TRBV5-1	TGCGCCAGCAGCGAAAAGACAGGGAGCAATCAGCCCCAGCATTTT	CASSEKTGSNQPQHF
NA	NA	TRBJ1-6	TRBV9	TGTGCCAGCAGCGTAGATACAACAGGCGCCGACCCCTATAATTCACCCCTCCACTTT	CASSVDTTGADPYNSPLHF
NA	NA	TRBJ1-1	TRBV5-1	TGCGCCAGCAGCGGGGGAAGAGAGAACACTGAAGCTTTCTTT	CASSGGRENTEAFF
TRBD1	NA	TRBJ1-1	TRBV28	TGTGCCAGCAGTCCGACAGGGACCACTGAAGCTTTCTTT	CASSPTGTTEAFF
NA	NA	TRBJ1-1	TRBV5-1	TGCGCCAGCAGCTTGGAAGGGGATGGGACTGAAGCTTTCTTT	CASSLEGDGTEAFF
NA	NA	TRBJ1-5	TRBV6-1	TGTGCCAGCAGTGAAGACGTTTGGGAAGGCAATCAGCCCCAGCATTTT	CASSEDVWEGNQPQHF
NA	NA	TRBJ2-1	TRBV25-1	TGTGCCAGCAGTGAATATGACCCTCCGGTCAATGAGCAGTTCTTC	CASSEYDPPVNEQFF